This T cell receptor beta chain was profiled in a study of blood T cell repertoires in COVID-19. Across the whole study: The study drew acute and convalescent COVID-19 samples from the United States, Italy and Spain. T cells, B-cell-depleted T cells, or PBMCs provided the cDNA or gDNA that served as material.

Authors' data handling: Estimation of nucleated cell counts was performed using reference gene primer amplification. This table comes from immunoSEQ multiplex PCR, and its TCRdb copy is limited to in-frame clones, with some not included. The DNA was the basis for D and trimming; V, J and clone size are from that table. This sample has about 50,000 clones, with more than 75% found just once. The clonotype originates from a woman aged 55 to 70 with acute or convalescent COVID-19. Material: peripheral blood.

The CDR3 loop is CASSGGGINQPQHF. In DNA form, the CDR3 reads TGTGCCAGCAGCGGCGGGGGGATCAATCAGCCCCAGCATTTT. The chain has TRBV7-9 and TRBJ1-5; TRBD1 might be the D (5 bases). This CDR3 is 14 amino acids long. Germline V gene lookup returns CDR1 SEHNR and CDR2 FQNEAQ (reference sequence). The ends were cut back, 5 bases at V and 3 bases at J, with 11 bases in the middle. Full variable domain (missing parts from reference TRBV7-9 and TRBJ1-5): DTGVSQNPRHKITKRGQNVTFRCDPISEHNRLYWYRQTLGQGPEFLTYFQNEAQLEKSRLLSDRFSAERPKGSFSTLEIQRTEQGDSAMYLCASSGGGINQPQHFGDGTRLSIL.